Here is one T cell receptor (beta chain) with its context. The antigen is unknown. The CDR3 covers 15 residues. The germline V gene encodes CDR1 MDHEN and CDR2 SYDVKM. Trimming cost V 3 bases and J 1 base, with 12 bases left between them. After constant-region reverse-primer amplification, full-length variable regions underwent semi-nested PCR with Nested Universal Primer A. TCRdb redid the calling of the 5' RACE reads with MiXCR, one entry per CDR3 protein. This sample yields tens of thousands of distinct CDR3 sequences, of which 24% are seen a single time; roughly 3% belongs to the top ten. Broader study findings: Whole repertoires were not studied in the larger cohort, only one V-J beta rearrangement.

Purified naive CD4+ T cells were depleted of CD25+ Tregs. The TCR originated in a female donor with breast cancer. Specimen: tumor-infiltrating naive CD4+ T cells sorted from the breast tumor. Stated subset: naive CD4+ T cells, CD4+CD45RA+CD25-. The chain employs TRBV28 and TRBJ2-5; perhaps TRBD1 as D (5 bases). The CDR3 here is CASSFTWTPQETQYF. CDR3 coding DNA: TGTGCCAGCAGTTTTACGTGGACACCCCAAGAGACCCAGTACTTC.